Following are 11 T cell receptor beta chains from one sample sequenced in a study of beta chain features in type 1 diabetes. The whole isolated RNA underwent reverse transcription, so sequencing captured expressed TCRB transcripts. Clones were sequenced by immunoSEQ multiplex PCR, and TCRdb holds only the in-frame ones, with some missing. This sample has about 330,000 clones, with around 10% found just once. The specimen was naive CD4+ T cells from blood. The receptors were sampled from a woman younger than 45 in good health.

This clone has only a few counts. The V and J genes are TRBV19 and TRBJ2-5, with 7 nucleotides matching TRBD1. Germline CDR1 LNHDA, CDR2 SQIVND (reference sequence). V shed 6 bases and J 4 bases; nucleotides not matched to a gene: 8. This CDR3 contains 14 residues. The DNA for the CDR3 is TGTGCCAGTAGCCTTCGGACAGGCGGAGAGACCCAGTACTTC. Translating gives CASSLRTGGETQYF.

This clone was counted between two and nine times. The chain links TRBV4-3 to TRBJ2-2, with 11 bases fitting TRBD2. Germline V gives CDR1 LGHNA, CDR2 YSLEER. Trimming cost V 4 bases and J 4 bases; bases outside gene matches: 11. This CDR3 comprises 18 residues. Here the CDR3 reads CASSLRIAGGPSTGELFF. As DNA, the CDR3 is TGCGCCAGCAGCCTCCGGATAGCGGGAGGGCCGAGCACCGGGGAGCTGTTTTTT.

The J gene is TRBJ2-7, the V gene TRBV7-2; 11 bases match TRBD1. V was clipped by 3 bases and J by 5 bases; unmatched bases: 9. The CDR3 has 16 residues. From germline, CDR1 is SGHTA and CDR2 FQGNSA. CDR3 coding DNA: TGTGCCAGCAGCTTCCGAGGACAGGGGGCCCTCAACGAGCAGTACTTC. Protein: CASSFRGQGALNEQYF. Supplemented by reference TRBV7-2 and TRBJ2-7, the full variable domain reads GAGVSQSPSNKVTEKGKDVELRCDPISGHTALYWYRQSLGQGLEFLIYFQGNSAPDKSGLPSDRFSAERTGGSVSTLTIQRTQQEDSAVYLCASSFRGQGALNEQYFGPGTRLTVT.

CDR3 amino acids: CASSLRGGEYNEQFF. Here the CDR3 DNA reads TGTGCCAGCAGCTTACGGGGTGGGGAGTACAATGAGCAGTTCTTC. The chain carries TRBV7-9 and TRBJ2-1; tentative D call: TRBD2 (5 bases). Germline V gene sequence: CDR1 SEHNR, CDR2 FQNEAQ (reference sequence). The CDR3 runs 15 residues. Trimming removed 2 bases at V and 4 bases at J, with 12 bases between. Combining the CDR3 with reference TRBV7-9 and TRBJ2-1 gives the whole variable domain DTGVSQNPRHKITKRGQNVTFRCDPISEHNRLYWYRQTLGQGPEFLTYFQNEAQLEKSRLLSDRFSAERPKGSFSTLEIQRTEQGDSAMYLCASSLRGGEYNEQFFGPGTRLTVL.

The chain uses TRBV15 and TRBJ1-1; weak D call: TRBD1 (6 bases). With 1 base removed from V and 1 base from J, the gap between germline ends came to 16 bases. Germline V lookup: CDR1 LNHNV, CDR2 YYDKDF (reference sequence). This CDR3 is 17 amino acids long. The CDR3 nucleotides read TGTGCCACCAGCAGAGGACCCCGCGCGACAGGGAACACTGAAGCTTTCTTT. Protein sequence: CATSRGPRATGNTEAFF.

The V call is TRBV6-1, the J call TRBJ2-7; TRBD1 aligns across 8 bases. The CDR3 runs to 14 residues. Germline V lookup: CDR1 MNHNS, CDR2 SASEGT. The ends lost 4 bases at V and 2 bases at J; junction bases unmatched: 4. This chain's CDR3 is CASSVDRVAYEQYF. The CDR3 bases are TGTGCCAGCAGTGTGGACAGGGTGGCCTACGAGCAGTACTTC.

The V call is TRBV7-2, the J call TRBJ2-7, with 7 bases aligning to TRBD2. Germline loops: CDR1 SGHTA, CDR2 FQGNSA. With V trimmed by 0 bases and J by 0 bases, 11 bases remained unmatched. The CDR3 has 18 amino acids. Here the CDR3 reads CASSLAPGNSGFSYEQYF. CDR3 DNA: TGTGCCAGCAGCTTAGCCCCGGGGAATAGCGGGTTCTCCTACGAGCAGTACTTC.

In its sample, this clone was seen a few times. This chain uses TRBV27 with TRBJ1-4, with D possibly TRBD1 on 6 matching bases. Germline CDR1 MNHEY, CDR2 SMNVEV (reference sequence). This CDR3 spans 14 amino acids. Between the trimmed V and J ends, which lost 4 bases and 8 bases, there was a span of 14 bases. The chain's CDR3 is CASSWDTLGEKLFF. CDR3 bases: TGTGCCAGCAGTTGGGACACCCTAGGGGAAAAACTGTTTTTT.

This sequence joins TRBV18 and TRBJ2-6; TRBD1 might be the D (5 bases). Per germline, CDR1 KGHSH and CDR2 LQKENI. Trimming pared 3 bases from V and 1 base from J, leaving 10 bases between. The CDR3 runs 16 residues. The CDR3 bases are TGTGCCAGCTCACCCAGACAGCAATCTGGGGCCAACGTCCTGACTTTC. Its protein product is CASSPRQQSGANVLTF.

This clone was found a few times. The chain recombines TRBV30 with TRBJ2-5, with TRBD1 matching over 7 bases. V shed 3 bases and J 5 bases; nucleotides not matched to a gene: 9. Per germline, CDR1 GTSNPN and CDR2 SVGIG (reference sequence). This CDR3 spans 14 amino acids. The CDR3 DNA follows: TGTGCCTGGAGGAAACAGGGGATCGGCGAGACCCAGTACTTC. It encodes CAWRKQGIGETQYF.

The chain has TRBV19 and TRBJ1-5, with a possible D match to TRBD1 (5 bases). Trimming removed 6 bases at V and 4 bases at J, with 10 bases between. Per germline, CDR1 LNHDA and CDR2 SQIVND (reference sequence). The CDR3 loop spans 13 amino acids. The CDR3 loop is CASRGQGNQPQHF. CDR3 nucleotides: TGTGCCAGTAGGGGCCAGGGAAATCAGCCCCAGCATTTT.